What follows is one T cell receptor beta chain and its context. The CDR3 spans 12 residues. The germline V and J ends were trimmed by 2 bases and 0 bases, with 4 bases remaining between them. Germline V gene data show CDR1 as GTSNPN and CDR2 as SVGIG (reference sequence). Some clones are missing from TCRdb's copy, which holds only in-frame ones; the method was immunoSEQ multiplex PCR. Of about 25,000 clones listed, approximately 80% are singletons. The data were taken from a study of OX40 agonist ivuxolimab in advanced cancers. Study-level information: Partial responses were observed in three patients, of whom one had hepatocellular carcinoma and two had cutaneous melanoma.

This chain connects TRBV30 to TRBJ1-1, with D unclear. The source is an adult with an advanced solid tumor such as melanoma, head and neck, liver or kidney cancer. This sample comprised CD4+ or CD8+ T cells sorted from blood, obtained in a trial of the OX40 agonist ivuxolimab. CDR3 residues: CAWSPLNTEAFF. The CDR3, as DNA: TGTGCCTGGAGTCCCCTGAACACTGAAGCTTTCTTT.